The entry that follows covers one T cell receptor beta chain sequence. Per the original data handling: Scientists estimated how many nucleated cells there were by amplifying reference gene primers. TCRdb keeps only in-frame clones here, not all; method: immunoSEQ multiplex PCR. V, J and clone size reflect that table, while D and trimming were determined from the DNA. The sample shows roughly 63,000 clones, over 80% of them seen only once. With V trimmed by 2 bases and J by 5 bases, 1 base remained unmatched. The CDR3 covers 15 residues. The germline V gene encodes CDR1 LGHDT and CDR2 YNNKEL (reference sequence). The data belong to a study of blood T cell repertoires in COVID-19. On the study more broadly: T cells, B-cell-depleted T cells, or PBMCs provided the cDNA or gDNA that served as material.

The chain carries TRBV3-1 (or the pseudogene TRBV3-2) and TRBJ2-1, with TRBD2 matching 12 bases. Sequencing input: peripheral blood. The origin of this receptor is a human donor in a cohort sampled during active COVID-19. CDR3 DNA sequence: TGTGCCAGCAGCCAATCTAGCGGGGGGGACAATGAGCAGTTCTTC. It yields the protein CASSQSSGGDNEQFF.